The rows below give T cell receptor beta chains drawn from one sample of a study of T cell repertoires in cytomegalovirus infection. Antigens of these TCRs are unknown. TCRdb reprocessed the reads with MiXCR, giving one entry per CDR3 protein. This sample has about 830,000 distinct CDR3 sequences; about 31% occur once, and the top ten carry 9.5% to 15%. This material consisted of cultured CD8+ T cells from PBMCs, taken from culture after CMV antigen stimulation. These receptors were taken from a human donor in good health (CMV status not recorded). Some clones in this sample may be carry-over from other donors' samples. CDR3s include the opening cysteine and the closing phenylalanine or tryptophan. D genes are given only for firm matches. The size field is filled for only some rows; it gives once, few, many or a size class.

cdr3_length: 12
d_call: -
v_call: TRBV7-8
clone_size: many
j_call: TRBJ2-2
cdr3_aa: CASNIGTGELFF
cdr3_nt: TGTGCCAGCAACATAGGCACCGGGGAGCTGTTTTTT

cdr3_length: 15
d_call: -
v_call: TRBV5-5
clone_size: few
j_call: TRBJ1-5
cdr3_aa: CASSLDWGGFQPQHF
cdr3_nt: TGTGCCAGCAGCTTGGATTGGGGCGGGTTTCAGCCCCAGCATTTT

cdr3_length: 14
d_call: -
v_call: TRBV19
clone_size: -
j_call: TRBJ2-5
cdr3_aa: CASKLWDQGETQYF
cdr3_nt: TGTGCCAGTAAATTATGGGACCAGGGGGAGACCCAGTACTTC

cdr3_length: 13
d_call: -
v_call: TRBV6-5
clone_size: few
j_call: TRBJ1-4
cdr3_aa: CASSYSGAGQLFF
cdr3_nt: TGTGCCAGCAGTTACTCTGGGGCAGGGCAACTGTTTTTT

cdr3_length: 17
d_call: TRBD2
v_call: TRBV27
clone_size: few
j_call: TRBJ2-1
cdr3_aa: CASSFRLAGGHPNEQFF
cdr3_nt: TGTGCCAGCAGTTTTCGGCTAGCGGGGGGGCACCCCAATGAGCAGTTCTTC

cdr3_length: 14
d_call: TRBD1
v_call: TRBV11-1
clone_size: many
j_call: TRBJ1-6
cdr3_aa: CASSSGTGSSPLHF
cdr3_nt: TGTGCCAGCAGCTCCGGGACAGGGAGTTCACCCCTCCACTTT

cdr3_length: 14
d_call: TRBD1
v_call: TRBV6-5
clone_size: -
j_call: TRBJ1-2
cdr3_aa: CTSSYSTGGGGYTF
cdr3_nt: TGTACCAGCAGTTACTCGACAGGGGGCGGCGGCTACACCTTC

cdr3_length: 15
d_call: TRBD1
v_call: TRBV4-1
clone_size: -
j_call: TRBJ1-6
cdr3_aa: CASSHRTGLGSPLHF
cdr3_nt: TGCGCCAGCAGCCATCGGACAGGGTTAGGGTCACCCCTCCACTTT

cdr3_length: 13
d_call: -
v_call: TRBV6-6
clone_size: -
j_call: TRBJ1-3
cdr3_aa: CASKEHSGNTIYF
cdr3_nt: TGTGCCAGCAAGGAACACTCTGGAAACACCATATATTTT

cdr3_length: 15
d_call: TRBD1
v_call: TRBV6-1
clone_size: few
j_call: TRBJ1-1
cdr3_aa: CASKIKGAPGTEAFF
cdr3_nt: TGTGCCAGCAAAATAAAGGGGGCCCCGGGCACTGAAGCTTTCTTT

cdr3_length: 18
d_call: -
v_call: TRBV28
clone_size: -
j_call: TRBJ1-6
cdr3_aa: CASRISEDRSSYNSPLHF
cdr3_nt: TGTGCCAGCAGAATATCAGAGGACAGAAGCTCCTATAATTCACCCCTCCACTTT

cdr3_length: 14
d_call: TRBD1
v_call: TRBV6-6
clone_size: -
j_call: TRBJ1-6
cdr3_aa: CATGQYRDRSPLHF
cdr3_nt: TGTGCCACGGGACAGTACAGGGATCGGTCACCCCTCCACTTT

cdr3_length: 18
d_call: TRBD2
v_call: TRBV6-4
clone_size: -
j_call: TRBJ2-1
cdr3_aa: CASSGSGTSGGSYNEQFF
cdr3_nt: TGTGCCAGCAGTGGGTCCGGGACTAGCGGGGGGTCCTACAATGAGCAGTTCTTC

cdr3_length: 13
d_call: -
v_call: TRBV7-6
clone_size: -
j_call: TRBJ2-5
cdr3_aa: CASSLPGVETQYF
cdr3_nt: TGTGCCAGCAGCCTACCGGGGGTTGAGACCCAGTACTTC

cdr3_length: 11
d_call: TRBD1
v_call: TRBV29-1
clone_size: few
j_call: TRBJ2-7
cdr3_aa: CSVGQGHEQYF
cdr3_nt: TGCAGCGTTGGACAGGGCCACGAGCAGTACTTC

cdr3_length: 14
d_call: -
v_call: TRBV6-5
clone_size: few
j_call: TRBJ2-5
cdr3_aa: CASSYFAGGETQYF
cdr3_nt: TGTGCCAGCAGCTACTTCGCAGGAGGCGAGACCCAGTACTTC

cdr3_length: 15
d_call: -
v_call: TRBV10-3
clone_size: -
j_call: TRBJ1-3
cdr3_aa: CAISGSWANGNTIYF
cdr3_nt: TGTGCCATCAGTGGTTCGTGGGCTAATGGAAACACCATATATTTT

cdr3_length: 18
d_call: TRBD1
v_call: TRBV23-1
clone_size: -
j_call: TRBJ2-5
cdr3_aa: CASSLGFVDRAYQETQYF
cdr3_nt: TGCGCCAGCAGTCTCGGATTTGTGGACAGGGCCTACCAAGAGACCCAGTACTTC

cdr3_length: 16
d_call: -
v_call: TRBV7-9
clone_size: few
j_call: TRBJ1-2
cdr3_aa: CASSFFGTETNYGYTF
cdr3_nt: TGTGCCAGCAGCTTTTTCGGGACCGAGACTAACTATGGCTACACCTTC

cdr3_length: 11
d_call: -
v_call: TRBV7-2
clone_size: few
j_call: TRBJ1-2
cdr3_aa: CASRSGGGYTF
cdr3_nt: TGTGCCAGCCGCAGTGGGGGTGGCTACACCTTC

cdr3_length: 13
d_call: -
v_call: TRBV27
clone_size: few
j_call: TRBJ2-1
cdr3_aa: CASSFLEGPEQFF
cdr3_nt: TGTGCCAGCAGTTTCTTAGAGGGGCCTGAGCAGTTCTTC

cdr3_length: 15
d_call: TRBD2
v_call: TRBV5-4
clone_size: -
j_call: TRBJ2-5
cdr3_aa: CASSLLSSGAQTQYF
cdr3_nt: TGTGCCAGCAGCCTCTTATCTAGCGGGGCGCAGACCCAGTACTTC

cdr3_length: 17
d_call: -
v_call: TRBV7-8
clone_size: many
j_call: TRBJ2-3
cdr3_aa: CASSLAPGDPSTDTQYF
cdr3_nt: TGTGCCAGCAGCTTAGCGCCAGGCGACCCTAGCACAGATACGCAGTATTTT

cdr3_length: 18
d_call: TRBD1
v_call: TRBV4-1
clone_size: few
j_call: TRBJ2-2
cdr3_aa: CASSPGTGGERKGGELFF
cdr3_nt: TGCGCCAGCAGCCCTGGGACAGGGGGCGAAAGAAAGGGCGGGGAGCTGTTTTTT

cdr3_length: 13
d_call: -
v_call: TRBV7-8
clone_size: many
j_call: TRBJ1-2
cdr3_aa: CASGQGGIFGYTF
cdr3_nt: TGTGCCAGCGGCCAAGGTGGAATCTTTGGCTACACCTTC

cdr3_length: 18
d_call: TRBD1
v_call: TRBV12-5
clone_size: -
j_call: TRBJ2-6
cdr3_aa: CASGLTGTGNSGANVLTF
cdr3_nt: TGTGCTAGTGGTTTAACCGGGACAGGGAACTCTGGGGCCAACGTCCTGACTTTC

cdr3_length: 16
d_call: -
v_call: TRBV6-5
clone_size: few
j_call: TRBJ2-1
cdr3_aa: CASSPLRGGEYNEQFF
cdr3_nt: TGTGCCAGCAGCCCCTTAAGGGGGGGAGAGTACAATGAGCAGTTCTTC

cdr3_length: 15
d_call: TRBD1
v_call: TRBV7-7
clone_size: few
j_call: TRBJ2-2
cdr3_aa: CASSLNRGFTGELFF
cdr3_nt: TGTGCTAGCAGCTTAAACAGGGGTTTCACCGGGGAGCTGTTTTTT

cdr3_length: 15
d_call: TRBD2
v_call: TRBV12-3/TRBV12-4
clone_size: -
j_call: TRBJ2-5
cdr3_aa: CASSPSGGGLKTQYF
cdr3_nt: TGTGCCAGCAGCCCTAGCGGGGGGGGACTTAAGACCCAGTACTTC

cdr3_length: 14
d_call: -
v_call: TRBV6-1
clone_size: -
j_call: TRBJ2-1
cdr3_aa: CASSPISGDNEQFF
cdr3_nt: TGTGCCAGCAGTCCTATCTCGGGTGACAATGAGCAGTTCTTC

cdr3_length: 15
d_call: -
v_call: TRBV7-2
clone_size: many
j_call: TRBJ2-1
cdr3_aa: CASSLVGAVYNEQFF
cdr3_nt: TGTGCCAGCAGCTTAGTTGGGGCAGTATACAATGAGCAGTTCTTC

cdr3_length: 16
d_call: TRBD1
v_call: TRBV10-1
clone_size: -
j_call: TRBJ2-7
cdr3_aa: CASSPGQGKTSYEQYF
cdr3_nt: TGCGCCAGCAGCCCTGGACAGGGGAAGACCTCCTACGAGCAGTACTTC

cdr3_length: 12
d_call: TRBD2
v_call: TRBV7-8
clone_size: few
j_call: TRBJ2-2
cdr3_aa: CASSWGGRELFF
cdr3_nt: TGTGCCAGCAGCTGGGGGGGACGGGAGCTGTTTTTT

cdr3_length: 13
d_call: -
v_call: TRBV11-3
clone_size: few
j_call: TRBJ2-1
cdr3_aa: CASSLGAHNEQFF
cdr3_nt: TGTGCCAGCAGCTTAGGGGCCCACAATGAGCAGTTCTTC

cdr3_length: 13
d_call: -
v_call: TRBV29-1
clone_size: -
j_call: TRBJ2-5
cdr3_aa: CSVEKTVQETQYF
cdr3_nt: TGCAGCGTTGAGAAGACGGTCCAAGAGACCCAGTACTTC